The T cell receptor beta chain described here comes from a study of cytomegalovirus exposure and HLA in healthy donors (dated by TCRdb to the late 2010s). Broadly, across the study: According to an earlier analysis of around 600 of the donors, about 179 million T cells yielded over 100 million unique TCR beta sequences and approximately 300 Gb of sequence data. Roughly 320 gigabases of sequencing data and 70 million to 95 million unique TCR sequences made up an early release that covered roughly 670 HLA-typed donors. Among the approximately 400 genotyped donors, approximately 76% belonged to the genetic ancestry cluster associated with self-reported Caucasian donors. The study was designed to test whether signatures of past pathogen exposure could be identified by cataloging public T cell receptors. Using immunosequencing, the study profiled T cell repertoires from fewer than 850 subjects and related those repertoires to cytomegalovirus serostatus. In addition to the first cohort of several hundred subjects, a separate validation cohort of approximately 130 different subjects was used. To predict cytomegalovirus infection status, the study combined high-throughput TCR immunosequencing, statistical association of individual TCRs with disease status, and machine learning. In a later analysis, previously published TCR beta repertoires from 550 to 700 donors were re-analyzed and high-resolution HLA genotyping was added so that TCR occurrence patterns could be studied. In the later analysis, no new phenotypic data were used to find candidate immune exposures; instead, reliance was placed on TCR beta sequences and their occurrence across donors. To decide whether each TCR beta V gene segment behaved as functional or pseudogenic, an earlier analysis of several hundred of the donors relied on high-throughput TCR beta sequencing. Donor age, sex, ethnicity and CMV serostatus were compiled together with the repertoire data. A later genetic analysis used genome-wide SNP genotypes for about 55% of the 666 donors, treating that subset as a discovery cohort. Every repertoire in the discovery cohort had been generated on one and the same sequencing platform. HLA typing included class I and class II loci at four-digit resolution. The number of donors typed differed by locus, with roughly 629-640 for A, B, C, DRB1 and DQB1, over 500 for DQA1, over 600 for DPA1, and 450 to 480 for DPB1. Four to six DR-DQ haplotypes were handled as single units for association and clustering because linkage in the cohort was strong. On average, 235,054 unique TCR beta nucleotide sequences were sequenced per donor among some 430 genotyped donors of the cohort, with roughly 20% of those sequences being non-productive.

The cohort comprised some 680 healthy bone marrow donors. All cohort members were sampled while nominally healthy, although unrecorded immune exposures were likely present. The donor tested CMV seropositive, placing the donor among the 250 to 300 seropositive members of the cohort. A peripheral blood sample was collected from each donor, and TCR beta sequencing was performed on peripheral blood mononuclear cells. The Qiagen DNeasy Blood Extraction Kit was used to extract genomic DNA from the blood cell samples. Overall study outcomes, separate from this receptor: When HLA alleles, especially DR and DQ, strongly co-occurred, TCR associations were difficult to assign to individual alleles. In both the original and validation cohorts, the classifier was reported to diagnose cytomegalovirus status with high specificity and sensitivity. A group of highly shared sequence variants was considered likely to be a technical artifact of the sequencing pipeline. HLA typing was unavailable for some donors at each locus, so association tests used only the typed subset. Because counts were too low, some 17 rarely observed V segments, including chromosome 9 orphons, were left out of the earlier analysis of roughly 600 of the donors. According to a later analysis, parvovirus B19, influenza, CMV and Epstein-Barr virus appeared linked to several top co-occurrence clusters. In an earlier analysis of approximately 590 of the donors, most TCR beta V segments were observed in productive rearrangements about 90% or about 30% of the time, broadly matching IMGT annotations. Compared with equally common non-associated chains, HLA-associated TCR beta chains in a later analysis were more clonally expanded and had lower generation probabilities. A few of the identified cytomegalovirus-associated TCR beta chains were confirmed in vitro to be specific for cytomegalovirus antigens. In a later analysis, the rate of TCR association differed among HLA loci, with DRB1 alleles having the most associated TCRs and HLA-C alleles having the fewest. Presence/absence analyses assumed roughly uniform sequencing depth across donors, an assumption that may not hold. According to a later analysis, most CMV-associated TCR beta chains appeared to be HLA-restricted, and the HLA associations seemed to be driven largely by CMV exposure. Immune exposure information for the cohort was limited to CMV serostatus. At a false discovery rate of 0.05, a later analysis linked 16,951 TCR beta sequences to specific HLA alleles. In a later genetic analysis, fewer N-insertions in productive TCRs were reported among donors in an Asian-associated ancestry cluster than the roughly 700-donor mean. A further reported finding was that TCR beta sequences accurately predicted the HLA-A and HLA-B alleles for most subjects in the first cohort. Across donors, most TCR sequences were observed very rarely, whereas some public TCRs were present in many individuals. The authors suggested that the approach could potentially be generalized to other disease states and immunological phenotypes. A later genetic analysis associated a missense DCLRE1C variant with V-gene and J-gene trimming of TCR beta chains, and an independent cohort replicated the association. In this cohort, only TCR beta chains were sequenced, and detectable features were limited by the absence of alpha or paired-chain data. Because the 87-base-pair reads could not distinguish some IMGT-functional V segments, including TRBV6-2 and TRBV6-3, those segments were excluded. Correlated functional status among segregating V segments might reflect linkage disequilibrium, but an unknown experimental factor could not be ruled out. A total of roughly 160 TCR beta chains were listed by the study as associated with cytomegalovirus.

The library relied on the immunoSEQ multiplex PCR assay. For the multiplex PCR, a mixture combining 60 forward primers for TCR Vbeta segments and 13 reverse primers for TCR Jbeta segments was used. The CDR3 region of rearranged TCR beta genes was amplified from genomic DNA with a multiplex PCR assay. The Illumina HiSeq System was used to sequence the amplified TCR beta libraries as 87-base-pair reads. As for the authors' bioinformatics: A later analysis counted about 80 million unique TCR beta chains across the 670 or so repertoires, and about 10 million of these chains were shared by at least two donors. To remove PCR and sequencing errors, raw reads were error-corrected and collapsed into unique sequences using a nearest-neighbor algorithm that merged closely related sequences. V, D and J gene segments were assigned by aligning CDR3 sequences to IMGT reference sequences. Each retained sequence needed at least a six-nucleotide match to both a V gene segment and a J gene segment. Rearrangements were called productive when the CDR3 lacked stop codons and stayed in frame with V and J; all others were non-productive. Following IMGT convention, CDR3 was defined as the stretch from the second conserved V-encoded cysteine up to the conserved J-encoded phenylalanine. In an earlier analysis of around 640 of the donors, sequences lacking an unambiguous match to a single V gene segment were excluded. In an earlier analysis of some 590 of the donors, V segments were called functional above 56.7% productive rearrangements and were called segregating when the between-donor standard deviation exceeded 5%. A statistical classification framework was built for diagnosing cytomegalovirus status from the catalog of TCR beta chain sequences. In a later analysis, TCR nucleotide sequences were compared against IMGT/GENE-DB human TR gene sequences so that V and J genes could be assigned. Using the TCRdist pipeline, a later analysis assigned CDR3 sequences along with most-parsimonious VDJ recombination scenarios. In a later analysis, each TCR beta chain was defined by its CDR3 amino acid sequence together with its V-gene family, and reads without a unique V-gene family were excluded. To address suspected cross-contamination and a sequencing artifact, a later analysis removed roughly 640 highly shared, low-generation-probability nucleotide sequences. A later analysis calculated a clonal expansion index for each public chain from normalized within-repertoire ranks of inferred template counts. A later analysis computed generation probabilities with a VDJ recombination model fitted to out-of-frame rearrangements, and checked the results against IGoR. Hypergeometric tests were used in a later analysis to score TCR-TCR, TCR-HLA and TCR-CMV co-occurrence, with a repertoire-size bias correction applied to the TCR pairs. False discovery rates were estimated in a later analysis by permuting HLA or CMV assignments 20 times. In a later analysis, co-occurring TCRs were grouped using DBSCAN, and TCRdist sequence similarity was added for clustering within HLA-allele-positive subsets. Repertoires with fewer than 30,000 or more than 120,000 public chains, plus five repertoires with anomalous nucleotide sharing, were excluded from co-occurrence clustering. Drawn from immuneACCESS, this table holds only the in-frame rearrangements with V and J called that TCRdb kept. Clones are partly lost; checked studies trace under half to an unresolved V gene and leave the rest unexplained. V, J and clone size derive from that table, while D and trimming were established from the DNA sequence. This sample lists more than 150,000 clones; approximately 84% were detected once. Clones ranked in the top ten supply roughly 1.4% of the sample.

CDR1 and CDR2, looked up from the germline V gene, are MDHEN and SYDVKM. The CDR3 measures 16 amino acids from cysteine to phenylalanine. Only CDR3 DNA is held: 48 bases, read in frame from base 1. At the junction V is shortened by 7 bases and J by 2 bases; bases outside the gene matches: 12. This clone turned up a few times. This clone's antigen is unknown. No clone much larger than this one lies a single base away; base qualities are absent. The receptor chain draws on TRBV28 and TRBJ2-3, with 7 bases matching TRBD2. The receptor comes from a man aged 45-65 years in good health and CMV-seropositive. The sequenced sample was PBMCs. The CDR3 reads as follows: CASTASGTMHTDTQYF. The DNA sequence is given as TGTGCCAGCACCGCTAGCGGCACGATGCACACAGATACGCAGTATTTT.